This T cell receptor beta chain was obtained from a study of T cell responses to AZD1222 COVID-19 vaccine. Study outcomes and limitations: Seropositivity was recorded at baseline in only a handful of AZD1222 recipients.

TCRdb's copy holds only in-frame clones and misses some; the assay was immunoSEQ multiplex PCR. The sample lists about 150,000 clones, roughly 90% occurring once. Germline CDR1 is SGHDN and CDR2 is FVKESK. With V trimmed by 4 bases and J by 4 bases, 3 bases remained unmatched. This CDR3 is built from 13 residues. Pooled together were second doses at about 4 or about 12 weeks. In the case of this clone: Its matching antigen is unknown.

Sequenced material: peripheral blood, taken 28 days after the second AZD1222 dose. This clonotype was sampled from an adult who received the AZD1222 COVID-19 vaccine. The chain carries TRBV14 and TRBJ1-2, with 7 bases lining up with TRBD1. In nucleotides, the CDR3 is TGTGCCAGCAGCCCAGGGACAGCCTATGGCTACACCTTC. Protein sequence: CASSPGTAYGYTF. Looking up the rest from reference TRBV14 and TRBJ1-2 gives the full variable domain: EAGVTQFPSHSVIEKGQTVTLRCDPISGHDNLYWYRRVMGKEIKFLLHFVKESKQDESGMPNNRFLAERTGGTYSTLKVQPAELEDSGVYFCASSPGTAYGYTFGSGTRLTVV.